Each of the 13 T cell receptor beta chains below was sequenced from the same sample in a study of T cell changes during pregnancy in multiple sclerosis. The method was immunoSEQ multiplex PCR; TCRdb's version includes in-frame clones alone and lacks a portion of them. This table has approximately 35,000 clones, more than 90% appearing once. The specimen comprised CD4+ T cells from peripheral blood mononuclear cells, sampled in the second trimester of pregnancy. These receptors came from a female donor in good health, enrolled as a control in a pregnancy study.

The CDR3, as DNA: TGTGCCAGCAAGGGGACTAGCGGGAGGGTATCTGGGGCCAACGTCCTGACTTTC. Encoded protein: CASKGTSGRVSGANVLTF. V usage is TRBV19 and J usage is TRBJ2-6; the match to TRBD2 covers 16 bases. The CDR3 is made up of 18 amino acids. Germline CDR1 reads LNHDA; CDR2 reads SQIVND (reference sequence). V gave up 9 bases and J gave up 1 base; unmatched junction bases: 6.

The table lists this clone with a few counts. This chain uses TRBV2 with TRBJ1-2, with 8 bases lining up with TRBD1. CDR3 length: 13 residues. In germline, CDR1 is SNHLY, CDR2 FYNNEI. V was clipped by 2 bases and J by 13 bases; unmatched bases: 9. CDR3 coding DNA: TGTGCCAGCAGTGAATGGAACAGGGGGGCCGTCACCTTC. As protein: CASSEWNRGAVTF.

The chain links TRBV6-6 to TRBJ1-3; unclear D gene. Looked up from germline, CDR1 is MNHNY and CDR2 is SVGAGI (reference sequence). Trimming removed 2 bases at V and 6 bases at J, with 11 bases between. The CDR3 loop spans 14 amino acids. The CDR3 DNA is TGTGCCAGCAGTTACGATGCAGAAGAAAACACCATATATTTT. Translating it yields CASSYDAEENTIYF.

This chain links TRBV11-3 with TRBJ1-1; TRBD1 matches 8 bases. The CDR3 is 15 amino acids. V lost 2 bases, J lost 4 bases, and 6 bases stayed unmatched. Germline lookup yields CDR1 SGHNT and CDR2 YENEEA. The DNA of the CDR3 is TGTGCCAGCAGCTTATTGGACAGGGCTGGCACTGAAGCTTTCTTT. It specifies CASSLLDRAGTEAFF.

This rearrangement joins TRBV5-6 to TRBJ2-1, with D uncertain. Germline lookup yields CDR1 SGHDT and CDR2 YYEEEE. The V end was cut by 0 bases, the J end by 6 bases, with 10 bases between. The CDR3 has 14 amino acids. CDR3 residues: CASSLVGEPNEQFF. CDR3 nucleotides: TGTGCCAGCAGCTTGGTTGGAGAGCCCAATGAGCAGTTCTTC.

J is TRBJ1-1 and V is TRBV19, with 8 bases matching TRBD1. CDR3 length equals 18 residues. The V and J ends lost 4 bases and 3 bases, in that order; junction bases with no gene match: 16. Germline V gene sequence: CDR1 LNHDA, CDR2 SQIVND (reference sequence). CDR3 sequence: CASSKAPWTGQGYTEAFF. The CDR3 DNA reads as TGTGCCAGTAGTAAGGCCCCCTGGACAGGACAGGGTTACACTGAAGCTTTCTTT.

CDR3 amino acids: CASSLALTGRQPQHF. CDR3 nucleotides: TGTGCCAGCAGCTTAGCCCTGACAGGGCGGCAGCCCCAGCATTTT. The chain is built from TRBV7-2 and TRBJ1-5; 7 bases fit TRBD1. Trimming at V came to 0 bases and at J to 7 bases, leaving 6 bases not matched to a gene. Germline-derived CDR1 and CDR2 are SGHTA and FQGNSA. The CDR3 runs 15 residues. Using reference TRBV7-2 and TRBJ1-5 for the parts outside the CDR3, the full variable domain is GAGVSQSPSNKVTEKGKDVELRCDPISGHTALYWYRQSLGQGLEFLIYFQGNSAPDKSGLPSDRFSAERTGGSVSTLTIQRTQQEDSAVYLCASSLALTGRQPQHFGDGTRLSIL.

This chain joins TRBV29-1 and TRBJ1-2; 7 nucleotides align to TRBD1. J lost 8 bases, V lost 6 bases, and 6 bases had no gene match. The CDR3 runs 11 residues. Germline-derived CDR1 and CDR2 are SQVTM and ANQGSEA. The DNA of the CDR3 is TGCAGCGTCCCGACAGGGTGGGGCTACACCTTC. Protein product: CSVPTGWGYTF.

The chain joins TRBV5-4 to TRBJ1-4; D unresolved. CDR3 length: 12 residues. V was cut by 9 bases and J by 10 bases, with 16 bases left in between. The germline V gene has CDR1 SGHNT and CDR2 YYREEE (reference sequence). The CDR3: CANSDGEGKLFF. DNA for the CDR3: TGTGCCAACTCCGACGGTGAGGGAAAACTGTTTTTT. The full variable domain, in which reference TRBV5-4 and TRBJ1-4 provide the parts outside the CDR3, is ETGVTQSPTHLIKTRGQQVTLRCSSQSGHNTVSWYQQALGQGPQFIFQYYREEENGRGNFPPRFSGLQFPNYSSELNVNALELDDSALYLCANSDGEGKLFFGSGTQLSVL.

The chain uses TRBV12-5 and TRBJ1-3; D remains unclear. V was shortened by 6 bases and J by 0 bases, with 18 bases between the two germline ends. The CDR3 sequence is 17 residues long. Germline CDR1 and CDR2: LGHNT and FRNRAP. CDR3 in DNA: TGTGCTAGTGGCGGGAATGGAGGATTCTACTCTGGAAACACCATATATTTT. As protein: CASGGNGGFYSGNTIYF.

This clone has more than one count but fewer than ten. The gene calls are TRBV6-1 and TRBJ2-2; tentative D call: TRBD2 (6 bases). Germline-derived CDR1 and CDR2 are MNHNS and SASEGT. This CDR3 contains 18 residues. Trimming removed 4 bases from V and 5 bases from J, with 23 bases in between. CDR3 sequence: CASSGFPRGTQGTGELFF. The CDR3 nucleotides read TGTGCCAGCAGTGGCTTCCCCCGGGGGACTCAAGGGACCGGGGAGCTGTTTTTT.

The gene calls are TRBV11-2 and TRBJ1-1, with TRBD1 matching over 12 bases. The CDR3 covers 16 residues. After removal of 5 bases from V and 3 bases from J, the junction contained 7 bases not matched to a gene. Germline V gene sequence: CDR1 SGHAT, CDR2 FQNNGV. The CDR3 nucleotides read TGTGCCAGCAGCCCGGGACAGGGGGCCAGGTACACTGAAGCTTTCTTT. This gives the protein CASSPGQGARYTEAFF.

The table lists this clone with a count of one. V and J are TRBV2 and TRBJ1-2, with D tentatively TRBD1 (6 bases). In germline, CDR1 is SNHLY, CDR2 FYNNEI. This CDR3 region has 13 residues. The V end was cut by 3 bases, the J end by 5 bases, with 10 bases between. The CDR3: CASSEGAGYGYTF. DNA of the CDR3: TGTGCCAGCAGTGAGGGGGCCGGATATGGCTACACCTTC.